The TCR beta chain described here comes from a study of beta chain features in type 1 diabetes listed by TCRdb under 2018. For context, the study as a whole: Mean age, gender distribution, total cell number and subset yield were not different between patients and healthy donors. A total of about 110,000,000 sorted cells were examined across all samples, and a strong correlation was observed between cell number per subset and RNA yield. Regulatory and stem cell-like memory subsets were obtained from only 8 patients and about eight healthy donors, while naive and central memory subsets were obtained from all 30 or so donors. In the study, recently diagnosed type 1 diabetes patients and matched healthy donors were compared on the TCRB repertoires of their sorted circulating CD4+ T cell subsets.

Comments on this clone: Its antigen remains unidentified. No base qualities exist here, and no much larger clone lies one base off it.

The CDR3 runs 14 amino acids, cysteine and phenylalanine included. The sequence is cut down to CDR3 DNA, 42 bases in frame from base 1. Trimming leaves V shorter by 6 bases and J shorter by 0 bases, with the junction holding 1 base beyond the gene matches. CDR1 and CDR2 were assigned from the germline V gene as MGHDK and SYGVNS. A single peripheral blood draw of around 120 mL on average was collected from each donor into heparinised tubes. A BD FACSAria II and a panel including CD45RO, CCR7, CD25, CD127, CD95 and CD27 were used to sort naive, central memory, regulatory and stem cell-like memory CD4+ T cells. Purity was above 95% for every sorted population. PBMCs were isolated immediately by Lymphoprep density gradient centrifugation and stained directly without culture. So that batch effects would be minimized, each experiment stained and sorted samples in pairs, pairing one healthy donor with one patient.

All of the isolated RNA was reverse transcribed with the High Capacity cDNA Reverse Transcription Kit, so expressed TCRB transcripts were sequenced. Deep immunoSEQ sequencing was applied to naive, central memory and regulatory T cell samples, giving an average of roughly 3.5 million total reads per sample. Sorted cells were lysed in RLT buffer and RNA was extracted with DNase-treated RNeasy Micro or Mini kits, depending on cell number. To prevent cross-contamination, each cell subset was processed individually, whereas patient and healthy donor samples were processed jointly. The immunoSEQ multiplex PCR was used to amplify TCRB sequences from cDNA, generating 87-bp fragments that spanned the CDR3 region. Sequencing of the amplicons was performed on the Illumina HiSeq platform. The authors' pipeline ran thus. Synthetic template baselines were used to correct PCR bias computationally, reads within Hamming distance 2 were collapsed together, and singletons that could not be merged were discarded. Reads were aligned against IMGT to assign V, D and J genes, CDR3 length and insertions or deletions at six rearrangement sites. Within each subset, clonotype counts were normalized to the number of sorted cells before true diversity and Gini coefficients were calculated with the tcR R package. Repertoire sharing was quantified using the overlap coefficient calculated on TCRB nucleotide sequences. In its TCRdb copy, this immuneACCESS table keeps in-frame sequences only and misses some clones. Where compared with another copy, unresolved V genes explain less than half of these, and the others have no known cause. That table furnishes V, J and clone size, whereas the DNA furnished D and trimming. The sample yields 130,000 to 150,000 clones; approximately 52% were counted once. The ten largest clones represent under 0.45% of the sample.

Results and caveats for the whole study, not just this receptor: Naive, central memory and regulatory TCRB repertoires appeared to be more similar among patients than among healthy donors. Patients with type 1 diabetes made fewer insertions and deleted more nucleotides at VDJ recombination sites, implying thymic rearrangement abnormalities. A moderate but significant shortening of TCRB CDR3 length was observed in type 1 diabetes patients in all four CD4+ subsets. Shorter templates might be favored by PCR, yet because patient and control samples were amplified and corrected together, any such skew would affect both groups equally. Because cDNA was sequenced instead of genomic DNA, highly expressing activated cells could be over-represented, though the groups showed no difference in activation or CD3 levels. Because small numbers of individuals were included in the HLA sub-analyses, any influence of HLA type on TCRB rearrangement was left unresolved.

The clonotype was recovered from a man aged 18 to 35 in good health. Sample: Tregs from blood. This specimen's cell subset or site label, per the study, means: regulatory CD4+ T cells. The receptor chain draws on TRBV25-1 and TRBJ2-3; the central 9 bases match TRBD2. Here is the DNA: TGTGCCAGCAGGCGGGGGGGGAGCACAGATACGCAGTATTTT. It encodes CASRRGGSTDTQYF.